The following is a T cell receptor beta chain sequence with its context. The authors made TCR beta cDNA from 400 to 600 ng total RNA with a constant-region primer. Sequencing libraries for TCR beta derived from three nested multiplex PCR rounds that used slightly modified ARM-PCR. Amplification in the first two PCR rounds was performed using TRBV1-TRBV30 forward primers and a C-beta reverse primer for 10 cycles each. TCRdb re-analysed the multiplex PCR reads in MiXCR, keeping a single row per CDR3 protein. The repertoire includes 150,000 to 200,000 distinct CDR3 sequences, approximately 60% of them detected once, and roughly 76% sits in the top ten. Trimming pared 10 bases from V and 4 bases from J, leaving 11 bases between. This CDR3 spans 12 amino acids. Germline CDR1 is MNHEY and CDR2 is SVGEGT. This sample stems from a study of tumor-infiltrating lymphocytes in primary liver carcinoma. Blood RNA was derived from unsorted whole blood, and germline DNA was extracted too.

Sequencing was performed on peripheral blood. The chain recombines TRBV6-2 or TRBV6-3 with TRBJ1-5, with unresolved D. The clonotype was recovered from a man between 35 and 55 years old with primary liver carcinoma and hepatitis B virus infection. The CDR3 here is CATARDNQPQHF. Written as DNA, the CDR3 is TGTGCCACCGCACGGGATAATCAGCCCCAGCATTTT.